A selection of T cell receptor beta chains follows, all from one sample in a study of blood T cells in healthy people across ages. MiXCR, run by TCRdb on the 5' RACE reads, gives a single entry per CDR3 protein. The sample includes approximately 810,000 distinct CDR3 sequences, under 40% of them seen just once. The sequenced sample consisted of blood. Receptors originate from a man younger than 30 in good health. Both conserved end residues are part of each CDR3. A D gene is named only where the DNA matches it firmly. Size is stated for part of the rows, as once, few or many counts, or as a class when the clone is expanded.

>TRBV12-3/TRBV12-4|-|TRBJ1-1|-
TGTGCCAGCAGTTTACAAGGAAAACGGGGCACTGAAGCTTTCTTT
CASSLQGKRGTEAFF
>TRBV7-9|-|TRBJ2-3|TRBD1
TGTGCCAGCAGCTTAGAATTCCGGGACAGGTTGGAAGATACGCAGTATTTT
CASSLEFRDRLEDTQYF
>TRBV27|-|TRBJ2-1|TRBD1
TGTGCCAGCAGTTTGAGGACAGGTACCTACAATGAGCAGTTCTTC
CASSLRTGTYNEQFF
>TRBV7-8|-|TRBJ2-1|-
TGTGCCAGCAGCTCAGACCAATCCGGAGGTTACAATGAGCAGTTCTTC
CASSSDQSGGYNEQFF
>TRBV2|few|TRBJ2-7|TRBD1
TGTGCCATTGCGACAGGGCAGACCTACGAGCAGTACTTC
CAIATGQTYEQYF
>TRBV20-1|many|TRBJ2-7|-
TGCAGTGCCACTTTACTAGGCCCACCCTACGAGCAGTACTTC
CSATLLGPPYEQYF
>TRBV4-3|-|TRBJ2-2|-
TGCGCCAGCAGCCAAGAGGATAGGGCCGGGGAGCTGTTTTTT
CASSQEDRAGELFF
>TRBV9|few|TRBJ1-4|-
TGTGCCAGCAGCCCCCGAGAGGGCGGGACTAATGAAAAACTGTTTTTT
CASSPREGGTNEKLFF
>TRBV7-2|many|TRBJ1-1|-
TGTGCCAGCAGTTTAGAGGGGAACACTGAAGCTTTCTTT
CASSLEGNTEAFF
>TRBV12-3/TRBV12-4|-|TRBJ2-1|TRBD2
TGTGCCAGCAGTTTAGTAGCGGGGCTAGGGAATGAGCAGTTCTTC
CASSLVAGLGNEQFF
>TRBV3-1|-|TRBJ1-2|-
TGTGCCAGCAGCTACCTAGACAGGACTAACTATGGCTACACCTTC
CASSYLDRTNYGYTF
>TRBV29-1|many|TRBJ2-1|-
TGCAGCGTTGATGGTTATGAGCAGTTCTTC
CSVDGYEQFF
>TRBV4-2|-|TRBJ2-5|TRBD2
TGTGCCAGCAGCCAAGGAGGAGCGGGGGGCAACTTGGAGACCCAGTACTTC
CASSQGGAGGNLETQYF
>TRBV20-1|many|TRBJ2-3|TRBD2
TGCAGTGCGAGACCTAGCGGGGTTAGCACAGATACGCAGTATTTT
CSARPSGVSTDTQYF
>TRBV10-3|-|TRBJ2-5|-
TGTGCCATCTCCGGGAGCCAAGAGACCCAGTACTTC
CAISGSQETQYF
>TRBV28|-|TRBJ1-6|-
TGTGCCAGCAGCCCGAGGGAGGGATCGGCCTCACCCCTCCACTTT
CASSPREGSASPLHF
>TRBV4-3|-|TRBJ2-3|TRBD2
TGCGCCAGCACCACGGGACTAGACCCAAGAGATACGCAGTATTTT
CASTTGLDPRDTQYF
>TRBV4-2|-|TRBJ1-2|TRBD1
TGTGCCAGCAGCCAAGGGGGACAGTCGGATGGCTACACCTTC
CASSQGGQSDGYTF
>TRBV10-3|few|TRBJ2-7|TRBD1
TGTGCCATCAGTGAGGACAGGGGCGCGCTCGAGCAGTACTTC
CAISEDRGALEQYF
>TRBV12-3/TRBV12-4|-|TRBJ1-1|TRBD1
TGTGCCAGCAGTCAGGACAGGAGCATGAACACTGAAGCTTTCTTT
CASSQDRSMNTEAFF
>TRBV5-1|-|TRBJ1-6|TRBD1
TGCGCCAGCAGCTTGGGGACAGGGTCCGAATCACCCCTCCACTTT
CASSLGTGSESPLHF
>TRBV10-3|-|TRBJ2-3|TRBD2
TGTGCCATCAGCCACCGGGGGGGCGAGTTAGATACGCAGTATTTT
CAISHRGGELDTQYF
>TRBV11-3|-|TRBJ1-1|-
TGTGCCAGCAGCTCTCGTGGGACGGATCCGAACACTGAAGCTTTCTTT
CASSSRGTDPNTEAFF
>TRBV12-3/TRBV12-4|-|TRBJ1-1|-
TGTGCCAGCAGTTTGGAGCCCCGGAACACTGAAGCTTTCTTT
CASSLEPRNTEAFF
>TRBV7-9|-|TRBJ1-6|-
TGTGCCAGCAGCCATGCGGGGGATTCACCCCTCCACTTT
CASSHAGDSPLHF
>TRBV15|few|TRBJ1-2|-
TGTGCCACCAGCAGAGAAGGGACCCCAGGGGGCTACACCTTC
CATSREGTPGGYTF
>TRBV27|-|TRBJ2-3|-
TGTGCCAGCAGTGCCCAGGGCCATGGAGATACGCAGTATTTT
CASSAQGHGDTQYF
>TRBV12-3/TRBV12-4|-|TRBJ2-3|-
TGTGCCAGTTCCCCACGGCCCAGCCCTAGCACAGATACGCAGTATTTT
CASSPRPSPSTDTQYF
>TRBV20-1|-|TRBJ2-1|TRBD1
TGCAGTGCTCCGAGGACAGGCTACAATGAGCAGTTCTTC
CSAPRTGYNEQFF
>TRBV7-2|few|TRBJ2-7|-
TGTGCCAGCATCAAAACAGGGAACGAGCAGTACTTC
CASIKTGNEQYF
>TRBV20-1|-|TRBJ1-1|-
TGCAGTGCTAGAGATACAGCGGGGGTAGAGGGAGCTTTCTTT
CSARDTAGVEGAFF
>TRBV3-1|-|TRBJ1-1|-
TGTGCCAGCAGCCAAGAACCACAACTGCGGGGCACTGAAGCTTTCTTT
CASSQEPQLRGTEAFF
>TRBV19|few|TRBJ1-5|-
TGTGCCAGTAGTACCTCAGAGAATCAGCCCCAGCATTTT
CASSTSENQPQHF
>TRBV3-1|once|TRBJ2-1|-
TGTGCCAGCAGCCAAGGCGTGGAATCCTACAATGAGCAGTTCTTC
CASSQGVESYNEQFF
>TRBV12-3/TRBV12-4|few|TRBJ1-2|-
TGTGCCAGCAGTTTGGGGGGGCGAAAAGCTAACTATGGCTACACCTTC
CASSLGGRKANYGYTF
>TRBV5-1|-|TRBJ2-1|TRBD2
TGCGCCAGCAGCCGAAGGACTAGCGAAAACAATGAGCAGTTCTTC
CASSRRTSENNEQFF
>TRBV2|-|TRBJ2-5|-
TGTGCCAGCAGGTCCGAGGGCAGCCAAGAGACCCAGTACTTC
CASRSEGSQETQYF
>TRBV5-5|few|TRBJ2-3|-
TGTGCCAGCAGCTTGGGGGACGGTAGCACAGATACGCAGTATTTT
CASSLGDGSTDTQYF
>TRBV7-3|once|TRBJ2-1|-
TGTGCCTGCAGCTTACTATGGACGGAACCCTACAATGAGCAGTTCTTC
CACSLLWTEPYNEQFF
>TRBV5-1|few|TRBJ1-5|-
TGCGCCAGCAGCTTGGGGGCCACGGGGTATCAGCCCCAGCATTTT
CASSLGATGYQPQHF
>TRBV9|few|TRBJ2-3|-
TGTGCCAGCAGCGGACCGGACGTCCCAGATACGCAGTATTTT
CASSGPDVPDTQYF
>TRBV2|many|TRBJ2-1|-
TGTGCCAGCAGTGAACTCGGGACGGCCTACAATGAGCAGTTCTTC
CASSELGTAYNEQFF
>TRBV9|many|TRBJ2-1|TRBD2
TGTGCCAGCAGCCCTCCGGGTAGCGGGTTTTACAATGAGCAGTTCTTC
CASSPPGSGFYNEQFF
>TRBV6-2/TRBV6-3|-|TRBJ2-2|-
TGTGCCAGCAGTTACTCGACGAGGTTGGGCACCGGGGAGCTGTTTTTT
CASSYSTRLGTGELFF
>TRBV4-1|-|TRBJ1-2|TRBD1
TGCGCCAGCAGCCAAGGACAGGGTAGCCACTATGGCTACACCTTC
CASSQGQGSHYGYTF
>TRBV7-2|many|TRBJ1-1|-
TGTGCCAGCAGCTTAGCGTTCAGGGGTGACACTGAAGCTTTCTTT
CASSLAFRGDTEAFF
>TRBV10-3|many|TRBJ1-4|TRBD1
TGTGCCATCCGAAGCTCAGGGGGGAAGAATGAAAAACTGTTTTTT
CAIRSSGGKNEKLFF
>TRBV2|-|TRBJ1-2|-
TGTGCCAGCAGTGAAGCGGTAGCCCCAACGGACCACACCTTC
CASSEAVAPTDHTF
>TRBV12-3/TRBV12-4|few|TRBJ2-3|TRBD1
TGTGCCAGCACCACGGGCCAACAGGGGACGCAGTATTTT
CASTTGQQGTQYF
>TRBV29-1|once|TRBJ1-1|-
TGCAGCGTTGTGCTCCGGGTTTCGGTGAACACTGAAGCTTTCTTT
CSVVLRVSVNTEAFF
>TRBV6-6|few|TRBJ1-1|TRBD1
TGTGCCAGCAGTTCAGGTCCCCAGGGGGGTTACACTGAAGCTTTCTTT
CASSSGPQGGYTEAFF
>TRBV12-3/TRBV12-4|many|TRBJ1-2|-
TGTGCCAGCAGTTTGTCAGACTATGGCTACACCTTC
CASSLSDYGYTF
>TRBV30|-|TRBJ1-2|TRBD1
TGTGCCTGGAGTACCGGGACAGGATATGGCTACACCTTC
CAWSTGTGYGYTF
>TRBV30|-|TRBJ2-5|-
TGTGCCGTCGGACTTCAAGAGACCCAGTACTTC
CAVGLQETQYF